Shown below are 27 T cell receptor beta chains from a single sample sequenced in a study of T cells in localized non-small cell lung cancer. The table came from immunoSEQ multiplex PCR; TCRdb's copy has only in-frame clones and leaves some out. This sample has 100,000 to 150,000 clones, with about 89% found just once. The material sequenced was peripheral blood, taken before any cancer treatment. The receptors were gathered from a female donor aged 60 or older with stage I lung adenocarcinoma.

This clone has only a few counts. The J gene is TRBJ1-4, the V gene TRBV9; D might be TRBD1 (5 bases). The V end lost 3 bases, the J end lost 12 bases, and 15 bases lay between the germline ends. Germline V gives CDR1 SGDLS, CDR2 YYNGEE. CDR3 size: 13 residues. The CDR3 spells CASSAQGVGELFF. CDR3 nucleotides: TGTGCCAGCAGCGCCCAGGGTGTGGGCGAACTGTTTTTT.

This chain links TRBV5-1 with TRBJ2-5; 9 bases map to TRBD1. The CDR3 has 17 amino acids. V lost 2 bases and J lost 2; bases outside the gene matches: 10. Germline V gene sequence: CDR1 SGHRS, CDR2 YFSETQ. The chain's CDR3 is CASSFVRGQGRQETQYF. CDR3 bases: TGCGCCAGCAGCTTCGTTAGGGGACAGGGTAGACAAGAGACCCAGTACTTC. The full variable domain, with the rest looked up from reference TRBV5-1 and TRBJ2-5, is KAGVTQTPRYLIKTRGQQVTLSCSPISGHRSVSWYQQTPGQGLQFLFEYFSETQRNKGNFPGRFSGRQFSNSRSEMNVSTLELGDSALYLCASSFVRGQGRQETQYFGPGTRLLVL.

The chain uses TRBV11-3 and TRBJ2-1, with 8 positions matching TRBD2. The CDR3 is 13 amino acids. The V gene's germline CDR1 is SGHNT and CDR2 YENEEA. Trimming took 5 bases from V and 7 from J; bases not matched to a gene: 4. CDR3 residues: CASSPAGVNEQFF. As DNA, the CDR3 is TGTGCCAGCAGCCCAGCGGGAGTGAATGAGCAGTTCTTC.

The chain uses TRBV7-8 and TRBJ1-2; 7 bases fit TRBD1. V trimming: 5 bases; J trimming: 5 bases; junction bases outside the gene matches: 14. CDR1 SGHVS and CDR2 FQNEAQ come from the germline V gene. This CDR3 comprises 16 residues. The CDR3 region has the DNA TGTGCCAGCAGCCCTGGGACAGCAACAAGTTCTTATGGCTACACCTTC. Protein product: CASSPGTATSSYGYTF.

V usage is TRBV6-1 and J usage is TRBJ1-5; maybe TRBD1 (6 bases). Trimming stripped 7 bases from V and 1 base from J, with 14 bases between. The CDR3 has 15 amino acids. The V gene's germline CDR1 is MNHNS and CDR2 SASEGT. The CDR3: CASNLRGSSNQPQHF. DNA of the CDR3: TGTGCCAGCAACCTCAGGGGATCGAGCAATCAGCCCCAGCATTTT.

The rearrangement uses TRBV30 and TRBJ2-1; D possibly corresponds to TRBD2 (6 bases). The germline V gene encodes CDR1 GTSNPN and CDR2 SVGIG (reference sequence). Trimming pared 1 base from V and 11 bases from J, leaving 21 bases between. The CDR3 has 15 residues. CDR3 protein: CAWSAVTRARGKQFF. For the CDR3, the DNA is TGTGCCTGGAGTGCCGTGACTAGGGCTCGAGGAAAGCAGTTCTTC.

The rearrangement joins TRBV28 to TRBJ1-1; D is unresolved. The CDR3 is 15 amino acids. The ends were cut back, 2 bases at V and 7 bases at J, with 17 bases in the middle. The germline CDR1 and CDR2 sequences are MDHEN and SYDVKM. The CDR3 DNA follows: TGTGCCAGCAGTTTAATGTTCGGCCGAAGGGTTGAAGCTTTCTTT. This sequence encodes CASSLMFGRRVEAFF.

The chain employs TRBV5-4 and TRBJ2-3; possibly TRBD1 for D (5 bases). This CDR3 comprises 13 residues. V was pared by 2 bases and J by 9 bases, with 13 bases between. Germline CDR1 SGHNT, CDR2 YYREEE (reference sequence). CDR3 sequence: CASSLPRAGTQYF. CDR3 DNA sequence: TGTGCCAGCAGCTTACCCAGGGCTGGGACGCAGTATTTT.

The chain joins TRBV6-1 to TRBJ1-2, with D unresolved. V lost 3 bases, J lost 4 bases, and 9 bases lay in between. CDR3 size: 13 residues. Germline V gene data show CDR1 as MNHNS and CDR2 as SASEGT. The CDR3: CASSDLEPYGYTF. CDR3 bases: TGTGCCAGCAGTGACTTGGAACCCTATGGCTACACCTTC.

The V gene is TRBV5-8, the J gene TRBJ2-7; D call uncertain. V was shortened by 1 base and J by 7 bases, with 6 bases between the two germline ends. This CDR3 region has 11 residues. The germline CDR1 and CDR2 sequences are SGHTS and YDEGEE. The CDR3: CASSLLGEQYF. CDR3 nucleotides: TGTGCCAGCAGCTTGCTGGGGGAGCAGTACTTC.

This clone was recorded once. The V gene is TRBV27, the J gene TRBJ2-4; D possibly matches TRBD1 or TRBD2 (5 bases each). Between the trimmed V and J ends, which lost 8 bases and 8 bases, there was a span of 19 bases. CDR1 and CDR2 from the germline V gene are MNHEY and SMNVEV (reference sequence). The CDR3 consists of 14 residues. CDR3 in DNA: TGTGCCAGCTCCGTGAGGGGAAGACAAGACATTCAGTACTTC. Translated, it gives CASSVRGRQDIQYF.

V usage is TRBV6-6 and J usage is TRBJ2-7, with D possibly being TRBD1 (5 bases). The CDR3 length is 14 residues. Trimming shortened V by 2 bases and J by 6 bases, and 14 bases separated the two germline ends. Germline CDR1 MNHNY, CDR2 SVGAGI (reference sequence). This CDR3 is CASSYVTPRAEQYF. In DNA, the CDR3 is TGTGCCAGCAGTTACGTGACCCCCAGGGCCGAGCAGTACTTC.

V usage is TRBV9 and J usage is TRBJ1-2, with 10 bases lining up with TRBD1. This CDR3 region has 17 residues. In germline, CDR1 is SGDLS, CDR2 YYNGEE. The trim removed 0 bases at V and 8 bases at J, leaving 13 bases unmatched. The CDR3 here is CASSVALDGTGARGYTF. CDR3 nucleotides: TGTGCCAGCAGCGTAGCCCTGGATGGGACAGGGGCGAGAGGCTACACCTTC.

This clone has only one observation. The chain has TRBV7-3 and TRBJ1-1; D call uncertain. The CDR3 contains 15 residues. V was trimmed by 3 bases and J by 5 bases, leaving 16 bases between them. CDR1 is SGHTA and CDR2 is FQGTGA in the germline V gene. CDR3 amino acids: CASSFTLPAPTEAFF. The CDR3 coding sequence is TGTGCCAGCAGCTTTACCCTCCCAGCACCGACTGAAGCTTTCTTT.

This chain joins TRBV27 and TRBJ2-5; D tentatively fits TRBD1 or TRBD2 (5 bases each). Per the germline V gene, CDR1 is MNHEY and CDR2 is SMNVEV (reference sequence). CDR3 length: 12 residues. Deletions cut 4 bases from V and 5 bases from J, with 8 bases between. In DNA form, the CDR3 reads TGTGCCAGCAGTTCGTGGGGGGAGACCCAGTACTTC. Protein product: CASSSWGETQYF.

This clone was seen many times. As DNA, the CDR3 is TGTGCCAGTAGTTTCCCCGGGACAGGGGGGACGTACTTC. This translates into CASSFPGTGGTYF. The rearrangement links TRBV19 to TRBJ2-7; 11 bases are shared with TRBD1. This CDR3 spans 13 amino acids. J lost 12 bases, V lost 5 bases, and 9 bases had no gene match. Germline V lookup: CDR1 LNHDA, CDR2 SQIVND (reference sequence). The variable domain in full, with the rest retrieved from reference TRBV19 and TRBJ2-7, is DGGITQSPKYLFRKEGQNVTLSCEQNLNHDAMYWYRQDPGQGLRLIYYSQIVNDFQKGDIAEGYSVSREKKESFPLTVTSAQKNPTAFYLCASSFPGTGGTYFGPGTRLTVT.

The J gene is TRBJ2-3, the V gene TRBV10-1; possibly TRBD2 for D (6 bases). In germline, CDR1 is WNHNN, CDR2 SYGVQD (reference sequence). The CDR3 runs 16 residues. The V and J ends lost 0 bases and 0 bases respectively, with 10 bases between them. CDR3 loop: CASSESRGSSTDTQYF. The CDR3 DNA is TGCGCCAGCAGTGAGTCACGGGGGAGTAGCACAGATACGCAGTATTTT.

The rearrangement uses TRBV2 and TRBJ2-7, with a weak D call TRBD1 (6 bases). V lost 7 bases, J lost 4 bases, and 11 bases lay in between. Germline values: CDR1 SNHLY, CDR2 FYNNEI. CDR3 length equals 12 residues. This CDR3 reads CASTGQPYEQYF. The CDR3 coding sequence is TGTGCCAGCACAGGACAGCCGTACGAGCAGTACTTC.

This clone was seen a handful of times. The chain couples TRBV28 to TRBJ1-4; D unclear. Germline CDR1 is MDHEN and CDR2 is SYDVKM. Between the trimmed V and J ends, which lost 6 bases and 8 bases, there was a span of 7 bases. The CDR3 is 11 residues long. CDR3 in amino acids: CASREAEKLFF. The CDR3 bases are TGTGCCAGCAGGGAGGCCGAAAAACTGTTTTTT.

Of note for this clone: Other DNA sequences from this sample encode an identical CDR3 as well. J is TRBJ2-3 and V is TRBV11-3, with 10 bases that match TRBD2. Germline V gene sequence: CDR1 SGHNT, CDR2 YENEEA. This CDR3 is built from 16 residues. The V segment lost 5 bases and the J segment 1 base; nucleotides outside the gene matches: 6. The CDR3 DNA reads TGTGCCAGCAGCACGGGGCTAGCGGGAGGCACAGATACGCAGTATTTT. As protein: CASSTGLAGGTDTQYF.

This clone was recorded once. The V call is TRBV9, the J call TRBJ1-2, with unresolved D. This CDR3 is built from 12 residues. V lost 2 bases to trimming and J lost 7 bases, with 9 bases between them. The germline V gene has CDR1 SGDLS and CDR2 YYNGEE. The CDR3 region has the DNA TGTGCCAGCAGCGTCCCCGTCCCTGGCTACACCTTC. Translated: CASSVPVPGYTF. Based on the CDR3 plus reference TRBV9 and TRBJ1-2, the full variable domain is DSGVTQTPKHLITATGQRVTLRCSPRSGDLSVYWYQQSLDQGLQFLIQYYNGEERAKGNILERFSAQQFPDLHSELNLSSLELGDSALYFCASSVPVPGYTFGSGTRLTVV.

This chain uses TRBV7-6 with TRBJ1-3; maybe TRBD1 (6 bases). The CDR3 runs to 15 residues. Trimming removed 3 bases from V and 4 bases from J, with 13 bases in between. The germline CDR1 and CDR2 sequences are SGHVS and FNYEAQ. This chain's CDR3 is CASSFGGGTGNTIYF. In DNA, the CDR3 is TGTGCCAGCAGCTTCGGAGGGGGTACAGGAAACACCATATATTTT.

The chain carries TRBV6-6 and TRBJ1-2; D perhaps matches TRBD1 (5 bases). The CDR3 consists of 16 residues. V lost 2 bases and J lost 2, with 15 bases in between. CDR1 and CDR2 (germline): MNHNY, SVGAGI (reference sequence). The CDR3 region is CASSYGVTGGNYGYTF. CDR3 DNA: TGTGCCAGCAGTTACGGGGTCACGGGGGGGAACTATGGCTACACCTTC.

This chain connects TRBV7-3 to TRBJ2-1, with D possibly matching TRBD2 (5 bases). The V end lost 5 bases, the J end lost 7 bases, and 9 bases lay between the germline ends. This CDR3 is 12 amino acids long. Germline-derived CDR1 and CDR2 are SGHTA and FQGTGA. The CDR3 loop is CASSPAGNEQFF. DNA of the CDR3: TGTGCCAGCAGCCCTGCGGGTAATGAGCAGTTCTTC. Together with reference TRBV7-3 and TRBJ2-1, the CDR3 gives the full variable domain: GAGVSQTPSNKVTEKGKYVELRCDPISGHTALYWYRQSLGQGPEFLIYFQGTGAADDSGLPNDRFFAVRPEGSVSTLKIQRTERGDSAVYLCASSPAGNEQFFGPGTRLTVL.

The rearrangement links TRBV2 to TRBJ1-1, with D perhaps TRBD1 (6 bases). The V gene lost 5 bases and the J gene lost 1 base, with 11 bases spanning the gap. Germline V gene lookup returns CDR1 SNHLY and CDR2 FYNNEI. The CDR3 sequence is 14 residues long. The CDR3 DNA follows: TGTGCCAGCAGTATGACGGGACAGAACACTGAAGCTTTCTTT. Protein: CASSMTGQNTEAFF.

This chain joins TRBV21-1 and TRBJ1-2; the D call TRBD1 from the table was never checked on the DNA. TRBV21-1 constitutes a pseudogene. This CDR3 has 16 residues. DNA of the CDR3: TGTGCCAGCAGCAAAAGTGGTTGTACAGGGGGCAATGGCTACACCTTC. Its protein product is CASSKSGCTGGNGYTF.

This chain uses TRBV5-4 with TRBJ2-3; the D gene is possibly TRBD2 (7 bases). Germline CDR1 and CDR2: SGHNT and YYREEE (reference sequence). Trimming took off 5 bases at V and 1 base at J, with 14 bases between the two ends. CDR3 length: 15 residues. The CDR3 region is CASRRGGAGTDTQYF. DNA of the CDR3: TGTGCCAGCAGGAGGGGGGGCGCGGGCACAGATACGCAGTATTTT.